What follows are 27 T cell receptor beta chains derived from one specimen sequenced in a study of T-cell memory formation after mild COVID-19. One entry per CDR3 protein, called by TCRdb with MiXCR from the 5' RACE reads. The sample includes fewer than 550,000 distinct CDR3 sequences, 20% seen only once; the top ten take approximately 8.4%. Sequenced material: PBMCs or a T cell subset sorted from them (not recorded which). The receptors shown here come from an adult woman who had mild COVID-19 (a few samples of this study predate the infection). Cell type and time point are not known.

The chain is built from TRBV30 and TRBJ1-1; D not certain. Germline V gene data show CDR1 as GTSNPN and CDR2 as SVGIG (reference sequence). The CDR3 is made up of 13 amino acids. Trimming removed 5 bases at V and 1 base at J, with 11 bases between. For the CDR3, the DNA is TGTGCCTGGTCTCTGGGCGCGAACACTGAAGCTTTCTTT. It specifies CAWSLGANTEAFF.

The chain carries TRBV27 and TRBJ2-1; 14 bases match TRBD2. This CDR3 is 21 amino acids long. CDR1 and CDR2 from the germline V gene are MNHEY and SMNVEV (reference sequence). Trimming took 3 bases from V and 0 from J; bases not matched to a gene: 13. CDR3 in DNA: TGTGCCAGCAGTTTCCGCCCGGGACTAGCGGGAGCCCCTAGCTCCTACAATGAGCAGTTCTTC. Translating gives CASSFRPGLAGAPSSYNEQFF.

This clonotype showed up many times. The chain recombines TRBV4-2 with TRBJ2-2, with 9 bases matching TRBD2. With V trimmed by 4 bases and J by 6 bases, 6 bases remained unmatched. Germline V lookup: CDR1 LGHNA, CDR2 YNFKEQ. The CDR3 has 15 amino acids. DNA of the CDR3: TGTGCCAGCAGCCGAGGGACTAGCTGGGCCGGGGAGCTGTTTTTT. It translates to CASSRGTSWAGELFF.

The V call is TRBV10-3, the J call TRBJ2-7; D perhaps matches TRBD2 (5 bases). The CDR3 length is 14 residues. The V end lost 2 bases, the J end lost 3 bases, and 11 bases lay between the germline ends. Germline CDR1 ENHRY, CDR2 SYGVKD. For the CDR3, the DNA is TGTGCCATCAGTGAGGCGGCGCGGGTCTACGAGCAGTACTTC. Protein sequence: CAISEAARVYEQYF.

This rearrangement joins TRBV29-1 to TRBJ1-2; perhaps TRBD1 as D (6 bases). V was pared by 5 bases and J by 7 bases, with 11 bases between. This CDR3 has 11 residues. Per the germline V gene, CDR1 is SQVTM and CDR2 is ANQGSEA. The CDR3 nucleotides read TGCAGCGTTTTGAGACAGGCTGGCTACACCTTC. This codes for CSVLRQAGYTF.

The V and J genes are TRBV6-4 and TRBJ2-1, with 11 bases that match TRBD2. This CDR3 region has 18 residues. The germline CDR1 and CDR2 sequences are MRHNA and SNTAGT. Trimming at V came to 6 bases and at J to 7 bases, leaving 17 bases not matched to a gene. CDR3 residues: CASSPGLAGGGTRNEQFF. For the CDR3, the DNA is TGTGCCAGCAGCCCGGGGCTAGCGGGGGGCGGTACACGGAATGAGCAGTTCTTC.

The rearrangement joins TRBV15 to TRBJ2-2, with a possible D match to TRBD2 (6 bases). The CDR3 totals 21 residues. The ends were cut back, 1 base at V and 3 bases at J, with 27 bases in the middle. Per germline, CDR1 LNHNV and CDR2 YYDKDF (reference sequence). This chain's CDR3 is CATSRVDWRGTPFIYTGELFF. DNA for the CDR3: TGTGCCACCAGCAGAGTGGACTGGAGGGGCACCCCTTTTATCTACACCGGGGAGCTGTTTTTT.

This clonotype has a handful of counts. CDR3: CAISKDEGSDTQYF. For the CDR3, the DNA is TGTGCCATCAGTAAGGACGAGGGGTCGGATACGCAGTATTTT. V is TRBV10-3 and J is TRBJ2-3; possibly TRBD1 or TRBD2 for D (5 bases each). V shed 5 bases and J shed 6 bases, with 15 bases lying between them. CDR3 length: 14 residues. Germline V gene sequence: CDR1 ENHRY, CDR2 SYGVKD.

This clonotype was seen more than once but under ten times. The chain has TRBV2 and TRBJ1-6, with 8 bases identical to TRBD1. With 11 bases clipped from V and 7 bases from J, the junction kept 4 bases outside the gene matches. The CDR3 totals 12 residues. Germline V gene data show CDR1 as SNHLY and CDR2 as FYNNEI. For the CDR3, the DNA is TGTGCCGGAGGACAGGGAAATTCACCCCTCCACTTT. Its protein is CAGGQGNSPLHF.

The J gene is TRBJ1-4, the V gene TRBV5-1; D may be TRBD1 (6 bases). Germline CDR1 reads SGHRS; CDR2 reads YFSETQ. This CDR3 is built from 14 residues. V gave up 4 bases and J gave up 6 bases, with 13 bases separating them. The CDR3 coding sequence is TGCGCCAGCAGCAACCGACAGGCGGATGAAAAACTGTTTTTT. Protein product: CASSNRQADEKLFF.

The CDR3 reads CASSQVSENTEAFF. The CDR3 DNA reads as TGTGCCAGCAGCCAAGTATCGGAGAACACTGAAGCTTTCTTT. J is TRBJ1-1 and V is TRBV3-1; D is ambiguous. Germline V gene data show CDR1 as LGHDT and CDR2 as YNNKEL (reference sequence). With 1 base removed from V and 1 base from J, the gap between germline ends came to 7 bases. The CDR3 covers 14 residues.

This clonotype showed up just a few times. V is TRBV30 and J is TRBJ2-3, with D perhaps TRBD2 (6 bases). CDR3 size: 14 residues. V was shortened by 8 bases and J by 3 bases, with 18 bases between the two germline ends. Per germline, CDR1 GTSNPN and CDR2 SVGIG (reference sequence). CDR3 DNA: TGTGCCAAGGGGAGGCAGGGTAGTACAGATACGCAGTATTTT. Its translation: CAKGRQGSTDTQYF.

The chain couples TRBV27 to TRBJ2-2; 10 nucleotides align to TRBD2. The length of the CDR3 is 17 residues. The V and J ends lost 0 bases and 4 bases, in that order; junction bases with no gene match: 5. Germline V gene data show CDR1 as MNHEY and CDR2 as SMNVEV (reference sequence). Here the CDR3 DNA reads TGTGCCAGCAGTTTATCGATAGGACTAGCGGTCACCGGGGAGCTGTTTTTT. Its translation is CASSLSIGLAVTGELFF.

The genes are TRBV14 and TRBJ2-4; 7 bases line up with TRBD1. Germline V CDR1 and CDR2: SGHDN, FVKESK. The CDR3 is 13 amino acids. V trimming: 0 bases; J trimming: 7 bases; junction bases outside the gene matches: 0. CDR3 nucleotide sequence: TGTGCCAGCAGCCAAGACAGGGGGAACATTCAGTACTTC. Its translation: CASSQDRGNIQYF. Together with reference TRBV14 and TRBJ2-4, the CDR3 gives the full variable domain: EAGVTQFPSHSVIEKGQTVTLRCDPISGHDNLYWYRRVMGKEIKFLLHFVKESKQDESGMPNNRFLAERTGGTYSTLKVQPAELEDSGVYFCASSQDRGNIQYFGAGTRLSVL.

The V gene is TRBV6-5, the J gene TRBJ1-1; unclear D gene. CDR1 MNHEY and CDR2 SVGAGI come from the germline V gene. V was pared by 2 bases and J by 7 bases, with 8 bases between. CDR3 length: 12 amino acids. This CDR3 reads CASSYNGNEAFF. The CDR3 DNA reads TGTGCCAGCAGTTACAATGGCAATGAAGCTTTCTTT.

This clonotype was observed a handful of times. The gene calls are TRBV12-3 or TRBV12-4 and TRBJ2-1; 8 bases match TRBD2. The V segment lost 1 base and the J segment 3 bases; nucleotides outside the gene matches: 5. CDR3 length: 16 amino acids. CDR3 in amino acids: CASSLDGGAIYNEQFF. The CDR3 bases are TGTGCCAGCAGTTTAGACGGGGGGGCCATCTACAATGAGCAGTTCTTC.

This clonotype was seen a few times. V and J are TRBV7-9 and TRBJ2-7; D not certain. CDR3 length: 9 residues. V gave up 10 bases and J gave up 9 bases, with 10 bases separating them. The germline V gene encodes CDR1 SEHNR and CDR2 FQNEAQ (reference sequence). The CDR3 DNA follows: TGTGCCATCTCACACGGGCAGTACTTC. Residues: CAISHGQYF.

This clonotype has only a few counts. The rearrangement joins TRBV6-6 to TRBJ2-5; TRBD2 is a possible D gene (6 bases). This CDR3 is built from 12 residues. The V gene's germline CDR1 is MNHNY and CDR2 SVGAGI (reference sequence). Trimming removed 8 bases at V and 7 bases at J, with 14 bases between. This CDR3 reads CASAVRGGTQYF. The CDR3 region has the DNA TGTGCCAGCGCGGTTAGGGGAGGGACCCAGTACTTC.

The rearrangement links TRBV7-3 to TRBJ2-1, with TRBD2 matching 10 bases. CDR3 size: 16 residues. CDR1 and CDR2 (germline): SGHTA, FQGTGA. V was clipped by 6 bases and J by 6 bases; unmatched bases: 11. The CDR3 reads CASSPGLASPPNEQFF. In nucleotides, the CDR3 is TGTGCCAGCAGTCCGGGACTAGCGTCTCCCCCCAATGAGCAGTTCTTC.

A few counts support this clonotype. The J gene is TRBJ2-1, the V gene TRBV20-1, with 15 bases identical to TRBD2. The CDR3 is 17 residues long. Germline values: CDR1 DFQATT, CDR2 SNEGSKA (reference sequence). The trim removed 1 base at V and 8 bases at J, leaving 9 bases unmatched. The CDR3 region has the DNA TGCAGTGCTAGAGTTTTTCCGAGGACTAGCGGGGGGGATGAGCAGTTCTTC. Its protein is CSARVFPRTSGGDEQFF.

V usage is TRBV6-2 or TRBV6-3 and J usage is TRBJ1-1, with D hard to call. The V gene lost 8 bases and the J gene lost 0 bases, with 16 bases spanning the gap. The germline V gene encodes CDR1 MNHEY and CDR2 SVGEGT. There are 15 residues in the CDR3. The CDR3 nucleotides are TGTGCCAGCGGTAGCGCAGGAGGCATGAACACTGAAGCTTTCTTT. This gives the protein CASGSAGGMNTEAFF.

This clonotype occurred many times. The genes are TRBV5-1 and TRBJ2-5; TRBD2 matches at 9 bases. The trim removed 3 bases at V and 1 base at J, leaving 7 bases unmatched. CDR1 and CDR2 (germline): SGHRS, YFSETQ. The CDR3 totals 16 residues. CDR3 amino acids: CASSSGASGVQETQYF. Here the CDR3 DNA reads TGCGCCAGCAGCTCCGGGGCTAGCGGGGTCCAAGAGACCCAGTACTTC. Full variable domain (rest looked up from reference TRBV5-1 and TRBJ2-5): KAGVTQTPRYLIKTRGQQVTLSCSPISGHRSVSWYQQTPGQGLQFLFEYFSETQRNKGNFPGRFSGRQFSNSRSEMNVSTLELGDSALYLCASSSGASGVQETQYFGPGTRLLVL.

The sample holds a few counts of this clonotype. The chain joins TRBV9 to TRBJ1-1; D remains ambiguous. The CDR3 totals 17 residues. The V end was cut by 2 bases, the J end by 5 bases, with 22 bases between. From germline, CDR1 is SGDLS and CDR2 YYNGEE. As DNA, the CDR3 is TGTGCCAGCAGCGTCAACTCGGGCACTACGGGTTATACTGAAGCTTTCTTT. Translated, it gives CASSVNSGTTGYTEAFF. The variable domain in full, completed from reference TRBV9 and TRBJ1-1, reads DSGVTQTPKHLITATGQRVTLRCSPRSGDLSVYWYQQSLDQGLQFLIQYYNGEERAKGNILERFSAQQFPDLHSELNLSSLELGDSALYFCASSVNSGTTGYTEAFFGQGTRLTVV.

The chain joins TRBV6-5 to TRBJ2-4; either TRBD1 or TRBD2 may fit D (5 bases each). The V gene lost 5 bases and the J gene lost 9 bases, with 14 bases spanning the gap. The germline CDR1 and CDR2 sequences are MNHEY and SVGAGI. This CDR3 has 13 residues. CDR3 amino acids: CASSRDVGTIQYF. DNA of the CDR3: TGTGCCAGCAGTCGTGATGTGGGGACCATTCAGTACTTC.

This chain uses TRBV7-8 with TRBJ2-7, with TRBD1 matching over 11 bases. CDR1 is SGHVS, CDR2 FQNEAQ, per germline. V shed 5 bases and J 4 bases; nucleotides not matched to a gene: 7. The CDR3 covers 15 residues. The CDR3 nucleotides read TGTGCCAGCAGCATCAGGACAGGGGGCCCGTACGAGCAGTACTTC. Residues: CASSIRTGGPYEQYF.

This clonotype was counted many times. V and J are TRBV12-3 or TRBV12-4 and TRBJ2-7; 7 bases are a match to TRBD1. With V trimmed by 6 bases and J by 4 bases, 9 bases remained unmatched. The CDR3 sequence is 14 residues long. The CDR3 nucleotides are TGTGCCAGCAGCCCCGGGACAGCAACTTACGAGCAGTACTTC. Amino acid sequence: CASSPGTATYEQYF.

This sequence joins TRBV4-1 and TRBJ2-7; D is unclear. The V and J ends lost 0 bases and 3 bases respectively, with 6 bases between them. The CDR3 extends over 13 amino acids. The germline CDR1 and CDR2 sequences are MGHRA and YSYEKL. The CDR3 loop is CASSQEHLYEQYF. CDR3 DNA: TGCGCCAGCAGCCAAGAACATCTCTACGAGCAGTACTTC.